This passage covers 5 T cell receptor beta chains from one sample sequenced in a study of CD8+CD57+ T cells in acquired aplastic anemia (dated by TCRdb to between 2018 and 2020). Sequenced on an Illumina HiSeq 2000. TCR beta VDJ combination and CDR3 sequence profiling used genomic DNA as the template. Clones were called with MiXCR by TCRdb after fastp trimmed the public reads at Q25, and only in-frame beta chains were retained. Each entry is one CDR3 protein sequence, shown with its most common DNA and genes. This sample lists more than 250,000 distinct CDR3 sequences; 55% to 65% were detected once. The ten largest clones represent around 7.6% of the sample. The sequenced sample was sorted CD4+, CD8+, or CD8+CD57+ T cells (not recorded which) from PBMCs. These receptors were taken from a human donor with severe aplastic anemia or a healthy control (not recorded which).

This clonotype was observed at least ten times. The chain has TRBV7-9 and TRBJ1-2; 12 bases fit TRBD1. V gave up 2 bases and J gave up 7 bases; unmatched junction bases: 8. The V gene's germline CDR1 is SEHNR and CDR2 FQNEAQ (reference sequence). This CDR3 spans 16 amino acids. CDR3 region: CASSLTGTGGGSGYTF. The CDR3 DNA reads as TGTGCCAGCAGCTTAACTGGGACAGGGGGCGGGAGTGGCTACACCTTC.

The chain is built from TRBV24-1 and TRBJ2-1; D unresolved. CDR1 is KGHDR and CDR2 is SFDVKD in the germline V gene. V was trimmed by 3 bases and J by 5 bases, leaving 13 bases between them. The CDR3 is 15 amino acids. CDR3: CATSDVRDLHNEQFF. CDR3 in DNA: TGTGCCACCAGTGATGTGCGAGACCTCCACAATGAGCAGTTCTTC.

The sample holds many counts of this clonotype. The J gene is TRBJ1-2, the V gene TRBV4-3; 9 bases map to TRBD1. V lost 3 bases, J lost 7 bases, and 12 bases stayed unmatched. CDR3 length: 16 residues. Germline V gene lookup returns CDR1 LGHNA and CDR2 YSLEER. CDR3 bases: TGCGCCAGCAGCCAGGCTACAGGGGGCGGGGTGGGTGGCTACACCTTC. Protein: CASSQATGGGVGGYTF.

The chain combines TRBV29-1 with TRBJ1-2; tentative D call: TRBD1 (6 bases). V was trimmed by 2 bases and J by 5 bases, leaving 12 bases between them. The CDR3 has 13 amino acids. The germline CDR1 and CDR2 sequences are SQVTM and ANQGSEA. CDR3 nucleotide sequence: TGCAGCGTTGAATCCGACAGGATATATGGCTACACCTTC. It is translated as CSVESDRIYGYTF. Combining the CDR3 with reference TRBV29-1 and TRBJ1-2 gives the whole variable domain SAVISQKPSRDICQRGTSLTIQCQVDSQVTMMFWYRQQPGQSLTLIATANQGSEATYESGFVIDKFPISRPNLTFSTLTVSNMSPEDSSIYLCSVESDRIYGYTFGSGTRLTVV.

This clonotype was recorded many times. This chain uses TRBV15 with TRBJ2-7; D is uncertain. Trimming stripped 0 bases from V and 4 bases from J, with 7 bases between. Germline CDR1 and CDR2: LNHNV and YYDKDF (reference sequence). The CDR3 loop spans 13 amino acids. This CDR3 reads CATSRDPEYEQYF. Here the CDR3 DNA reads TGTGCCACCAGCAGAGATCCTGAGTACGAGCAGTACTTC.